Included here is one T cell receptor (beta chain) sequence, with context. Its antigen is not identified. The sample is drawn from a study of cytomegalovirus exposure and HLA in healthy donors. Regarding the study as a whole: Earlier analysis yielded a pattern in which most TCR beta V segments were productive about 90% or about 30% of the time. When the data were analyzed later, several of the most significant clusters appeared to be linked to common viral pathogens.

The PCR made use of 60 Vbeta and 13 Jbeta primers. Sequenced by immunoSEQ multiplex PCR; TCRdb stores in-frame clones only, minus some. The table records 100,000 or so clones, 74% of them present only once. This CDR3 contains 15 residues. Trimming took 5 bases from V and 1 from J, leaving 12 bases between them. In germline, CDR1 is SGHRS, CDR2 YFSETQ. The gene calls are TRBV5-1 and TRBJ1-4, with D perhaps matching TRBD1 (5 bases). Source material: PBMCs. The sequence was collected from a man in his fifties or sixties in good health and CMV-seropositive. The CDR3: CASSSSQGTNEKLFF. The CDR3, as DNA: TGCGCCAGCAGTTCAAGTCAGGGAACTAATGAAAAACTGTTTTTT. The full variable domain, with the rest looked up from reference TRBV5-1 and TRBJ1-4, is KAGVTQTPRYLIKTRGQQVTLSCSPISGHRSVSWYQQTPGQGLQFLFEYFSETQRNKGNFPGRFSGRQFSNSRSEMNVSTLELGDSALYLCASSSSQGTNEKLFFGSGTQLSVL.